The 22 T cell receptor beta chains in this list originate from one sample, sequenced in a study of blood T cell repertoires in COVID-19. Sequenced by immunoSEQ multiplex PCR; TCRdb stores in-frame clones only, minus some. Of around 140,000 clones in the sample, approximately 81% were seen once. The sequenced material came from peripheral blood. The source of these receptors is a woman aged 55-69 years with active or convalescent COVID-19.

The chain joins TRBV5-5 to TRBJ1-2; 8 nucleotides align to TRBD1. This CDR3 has 19 residues. V lost 3 bases to trimming and J lost 3 bases; unmatched junction nucleotides: 19. Germline lookup yields CDR1 SGHKS and CDR2 YYEKEE (reference sequence). CDR3 in DNA: TGTGCCAGCAGCTCGACTATTTGGACAGGGTTGTATATTGACTATGGCTACACCTTC. It specifies CASSSTIWTGLYIDYGYTF.

Details on this clone: The same CDR3 can be traced to other DNA sequences in this sample. V is TRBV28 and J is TRBJ1-4; possibly TRBD1 for D (5 bases). The germline V gene has CDR1 MDHEN and CDR2 SYDVKM. With 1 base removed from V and 0 bases from J, the gap between germline ends came to 6 bases. The CDR3 extends over 15 amino acids. Written as DNA, the CDR3 is TGTGCCAGCAGTTTATCGGGGGCAACTAATGAAAAACTGTTTTTT. Amino acid sequence: CASSLSGATNEKLFF.

V gene TRBV7-2 combines with J gene TRBJ2-5; TRBD2 matches 8 bases. Germline V CDR1 and CDR2: SGHTA, FQGNSA. The CDR3 totals 14 residues. V lost 2 bases, J lost 5 bases, and 4 bases stayed unmatched. In DNA, the CDR3 is TGTGCCAGCAGCTTAAGAATAGCGGGGGAGACCCAGTACTTC. As protein: CASSLRIAGETQYF. The entire variable domain, with the rest obtained from reference TRBV7-2 and TRBJ2-5, is as follows: GAGVSQSPSNKVTEKGKDVELRCDPISGHTALYWYRQSLGQGLEFLIYFQGNSAPDKSGLPSDRFSAERTGGSVSTLTIQRTQQEDSAVYLCASSLRIAGETQYFGPGTRLLVL.

The chain is built from TRBV11-3 and TRBJ2-7; D possibly corresponds to TRBD1 (6 bases). V lost 2 bases to trimming and J lost 2 bases, with 13 bases between them. There are 15 residues in the CDR3. Germline CDR1 SGHNT, CDR2 YENEEA. CDR3 DNA sequence: TGTGCCAGCAGCTTACCCCCGGCAGGGGCCTACGAGCAGTACGTC. This translates into CASSLPPAGAYEQYV.

The V call is TRBV6-5, the J call TRBJ1-3, with unresolved D. The CDR3 sequence is 14 residues long. Germline V gene lookup returns CDR1 MNHEY and CDR2 SVGAGI. The V gene lost 7 bases and the J gene lost 0 bases, with 10 bases spanning the gap. The CDR3 DNA reads as TGTGCCAGCACCCCGACTAACTCTGGAAACACCATATATTTT. Translated: CASTPTNSGNTIYF.

The V gene is TRBV3-1 (or the pseudogene TRBV3-2), the J gene TRBJ2-1, with 7 bases identical to TRBD2. CDR3 size: 17 residues. J gave up 3 bases and V 3 bases, and 11 bases lay outside the gene matches. Germline V gene lookup returns CDR1 LGHDT and CDR2 YNNKEL (reference sequence). The CDR3 loop reads CASSHQAGNRLYNEQFF. Written as DNA, the CDR3 is TGTGCCAGCAGCCACCAAGCGGGAAATCGCCTCTACAATGAGCAGTTCTTC.

This clone was observed a few times. This sequence joins TRBV7-2 and TRBJ2-3; D unclear. The CDR3 totals 14 residues. Germline assignment: CDR1 SGHTA and CDR2 FQGNSA. V gave up 3 bases and J gave up 2 bases, with 9 bases separating them. CDR3 nucleotides: TGTGCCAGCAGCTTGGGCCATATCACAGATACGCAGTATTTT. The encoded protein is CASSLGHITDTQYF.

V and J are TRBV24-1 and TRBJ2-5; 11 bases line up with TRBD2. J gave up 2 bases and V 4 bases, and 8 bases lay outside the gene matches. Germline assignment: CDR1 KGHDR and CDR2 SFDVKD. The CDR3 is 17 amino acids. DNA for the CDR3: TGTGCCACCAGTGACTCCTCCGGGACTAGCGGTCAAGAGACCCAGTACTTC. Its translation: CATSDSSGTSGQETQYF.

The rearrangement links TRBV27 to TRBJ1-1; TRBD1 aligns across 11 bases. This CDR3 is 15 amino acids long. Trimming at V came to 8 bases and at J to 4 bases, leaving 9 bases not matched to a gene. CDR1 and CDR2 (germline): MNHEY, SMNVEV (reference sequence). CDR3 sequence (DNA): TGTGCCAGCTCATCCGGGACAGGGGGATCCACTGAAGCTTTCTTT. This encodes CASSSGTGGSTEAFF.

This clone was seen a few times. V is TRBV6-5 and J is TRBJ2-2, with D maybe TRBD2 (6 bases). CDR1 is MNHEY, CDR2 SVGAGI, per germline. The CDR3 contains 14 residues. The ends were cut back, 7 bases at V and 2 bases at J, with 11 bases in the middle. This CDR3 is CASIRETNTGELFF. The DNA for the CDR3 is TGTGCCAGCATCCGGGAGACTAACACCGGGGAGCTGTTTTTT.

The genes are TRBV18 and TRBJ1-1; perhaps TRBD1 as D (5 bases). With 3 bases removed from V and 1 base from J, the gap between germline ends came to 12 bases. Germline V gene lookup returns CDR1 KGHSH and CDR2 LQKENI. The CDR3 has 15 residues. In nucleotides, the CDR3 is TGTGCCAGCTCACCCTCGGGGGGGACGAACACTGAAGCTTTCTTT. Residues: CASSPSGGTNTEAFF.

The genes are TRBV29-1 and TRBJ1-4; D perhaps matches TRBD1 (5 bases). Trimming pared 4 bases from V and 2 bases from J, leaving 8 bases between. This CDR3 contains 13 residues. The germline V gene encodes CDR1 SQVTM and CDR2 ANQGSEA. The CDR3 bases are TGCAGCGTTGGGGGGAGGACTAATGAAAAACTGTTTTTT. This codes for CSVGGRTNEKLFF.

The CDR3 loop reads CASSLLGRGQANYGYTF. The DNA for the CDR3 is TGTGCCAGCAGTTTACTCGGCAGGGGGCAAGCTAACTATGGCTACACCTTC. The chain joins TRBV27 to TRBJ1-2; 8 nucleotides align to TRBD1. The CDR3 covers 17 residues. V shed 2 bases and J 0 bases; nucleotides not matched to a gene: 8. Per germline, CDR1 MNHEY and CDR2 SMNVEV (reference sequence).

This chain uses TRBV5-4 with TRBJ2-7, with D possibly matching TRBD1 (6 bases). The germline V gene has CDR1 SGHNT and CDR2 YYREEE (reference sequence). V lost 3 bases and J 4 bases, leaving 11 bases between the germline ends. CDR3 length equals 13 residues. The CDR3 is CASSSQGLYEQYF. CDR3 bases: TGTGCCAGCAGCTCTCAGGGGTTGTACGAGCAGTACTTC.

V and J are TRBV15 and TRBJ1-1, with a possible D match to TRBD1 (5 bases). Germline V gene sequence: CDR1 LNHNV, CDR2 YYDKDF (reference sequence). V shed 5 bases and J shed 0 bases, with 16 bases lying between them. The CDR3 is 16 amino acids. The CDR3 loop reads CATSGQGLYMNTEAFF. DNA of the CDR3: TGTGCCACCAGCGGTCAGGGACTCTACATGAACACTGAAGCTTTCTTT.

About this clone itself: Additional DNA sequences in this sample encode the identical CDR3. This chain uses TRBV10-3 with TRBJ2-5; D perhaps matches TRBD2 (5 bases). CDR1 is ENHRY and CDR2 is SYGVKD in the germline V gene. V was shortened by 8 bases and J by 0 bases, with 7 bases between the two germline ends. This CDR3 comprises 12 residues. As DNA, the CDR3 is TGTGCCATCTCCGGGAACCAAGAGACCCAGTACTTC. Translation gives CAISGNQETQYF.

This clone was seen a single time. The CDR3 DNA sequence: TGTGCCAGCAGTTCGGACACACTCACCGGGGAGCTGTTTTTT. This codes for CASSSDTLTGELFF. The chain employs TRBV3-1 (or the pseudogene TRBV3-2) and TRBJ2-2; weak D call: TRBD1 (5 bases). V gave up 6 bases and J gave up 4 bases, with 12 bases separating them. Looked up from germline, CDR1 is LGHDT and CDR2 is YNNKEL (reference sequence). The length of the CDR3 is 14 residues.

The chain joins TRBV6-4 to TRBJ2-2; tentatively, D is TRBD2 (6 bases). The CDR3 has 15 residues. Trimming took off 4 bases at V and 0 bases at J, with 9 bases between the two ends. CDR1 and CDR2 (germline): MRHNA, SNTAGT. The DNA for the CDR3 is TGTGCCAGCAGTGGCTCGGGAGCGAACACCGGGGAGCTGTTTTTT. Its protein is CASSGSGANTGELFF.

This clone was detected a few times. The genes are TRBV28 and TRBJ1-5; D is uncertain. CDR1 and CDR2 (germline): MDHEN, SYDVKM. Trimming removed 2 bases at V and 6 bases at J, with 11 bases between. This CDR3 spans 14 amino acids. CDR3 coding DNA: TGTGCCAGCAGTTTAATCTTGATCGGTCAGCCCCAGCATTTT. The encoded protein is CASSLILIGQPQHF.

The table lists this clone with a count of one. This chain connects TRBV4-1 to TRBJ2-1; D may be TRBD2 (5 bases). This CDR3 is built from 16 residues. The germline V gene encodes CDR1 MGHRA and CDR2 YSYEKL. Between the trimmed V and J ends, which lost 1 base and 0 bases, there was a span of 10 bases. CDR3 sequence (DNA): TGCGCCAGCAGCCAAGTCGGGGTCAGCTCCTACAATGAGCAGTTCTTC. Amino acid sequence: CASSQVGVSSYNEQFF.

The J gene is TRBJ1-1, the V gene TRBV6-5; maybe TRBD1 (6 bases). Between the trimmed V and J ends, which lost 7 bases and 3 bases, there was a span of 15 bases. Germline values: CDR1 MNHEY, CDR2 SVGAGI. There are 14 residues in the CDR3. The CDR3 nucleotides are TGTGCCAGCAATCCCACAGGGTGGGACACTGAAGCTTTCTTT. Translating gives CASNPTGWDTEAFF.

This clone was detected a few times. This chain connects TRBV18 to TRBJ2-3; D remains ambiguous. The CDR3 runs 12 residues. V was trimmed by 3 bases and J by 2 bases, leaving 3 bases between them. CDR1 and CDR2 (germline): KGHSH, LQKENI. The CDR3 reads CASSPYTDTQYF. CDR3 bases: TGTGCCAGCTCACCCTACACAGATACGCAGTATTTT.